The 18 T cell receptor beta chains reported below all come from one sample, sequenced in a study of T cell repertoires in cytomegalovirus infection. Each CDR3 protein gets one entry after TCRdb re-called the reads with MiXCR. The sample includes more than 250,000 distinct CDR3 sequences, roughly 25% of them seen just once. Antigen specificity for these receptors is unknown. This specimen was cultured PBMCs, taken from culture after CMV antigen stimulation. The receptors shown here come from a human donor in good health (CMV status not recorded). Some clones in this sample may be carry-over from other donors' samples.

This chain links TRBV7-9 with TRBJ1-1, with a possible D match to TRBD1 (5 bases). Deletions cut 5 bases from V and 1 base from J, with 17 bases between. The CDR3 is 16 amino acids. Per the germline V gene, CDR1 is SEHNR and CDR2 is FQNEAQ (reference sequence). The CDR3 nucleotides read TGTGCCAGCAGCCCAAAGGGGTTCACAGAGAACACTGAAGCTTTCTTT. Translation gives CASSPKGFTENTEAFF. Full variable domain (missing parts from reference TRBV7-9 and TRBJ1-1): DTGVSQNPRHKITKRGQNVTFRCDPISEHNRLYWYRQTLGQGPEFLTYFQNEAQLEKSRLLSDRFSAERPKGSFSTLEIQRTEQGDSAMYLCASSPKGFTENTEAFFGQGTRLTVV.

Only one count was recorded for this clonotype. This rearrangement joins TRBV12-3 or TRBV12-4 to TRBJ2-3; perhaps TRBD2 as D (6 bases). There are 15 residues in the CDR3. Trimming pared 6 bases from V and 4 bases from J, leaving 17 bases between. The CDR3 DNA reads as TGTGCCAGCAGCCCCGGGAGCACCAAGGCAGATACGCAGTATTTT. This sequence encodes CASSPGSTKADTQYF.

J is TRBJ2-1 and V is TRBV7-8; 13 bases map to TRBD2. Trimming at V came to 3 bases and at J to 2 bases, leaving 1 base not matched to a gene. CDR3 length: 16 amino acids. Germline V gene data show CDR1 as SGHVS and CDR2 as FQNEAQ. This chain's CDR3 is CASSFGTSGTYNEQFF. The CDR3 DNA reads as TGTGCCAGCAGCTTCGGGACTAGCGGGACCTACAATGAGCAGTTCTTC.

CDR3 loop: CASSSSGSLVGKLFF. DNA for the CDR3: TGTGCCAGCAGTTCCTCCGGGTCCCTGGTAGGAAAACTGTTTTTT. The rearrangement links TRBV27 to TRBJ1-4; D gene uncertain. Per the germline V gene, CDR1 is MNHEY and CDR2 is SMNVEV (reference sequence). The CDR3 runs to 15 residues. V was pared by 4 bases and J by 10 bases, with 19 bases between.

The V gene is TRBV19, the J gene TRBJ2-1; D may be TRBD2 (5 bases). Trimming removed 3 bases from V and 4 bases from J, with 13 bases in between. CDR1 and CDR2 (germline): LNHDA, SQIVND (reference sequence). There are 15 residues in the CDR3. For the CDR3, the DNA is TGTGCCAGTAGTATTTCAACAGCGGAGTACAATGAGCAGTTCTTC. It translates to CASSISTAEYNEQFF.

The chain joins TRBV20-1 to TRBJ2-5; D is undetermined. CDR3 length: 15 amino acids. V was shortened by 2 bases and J by 5 bases, with 18 bases between the two germline ends. Germline V gene data show CDR1 as DFQATT and CDR2 as SNEGSKA (reference sequence). The CDR3 spells CSARRLNQLWETQYF. The CDR3 DNA sequence: TGCAGTGCTAGAAGGCTAAATCAGTTGTGGGAGACCCAGTACTTC.

This clonotype was counted many times. The chain employs TRBV27 and TRBJ1-5; the D is unclear. In germline, CDR1 is MNHEY, CDR2 SMNVEV (reference sequence). This CDR3 region has 17 residues. V was shortened by 5 bases and J by 0 bases, with 17 bases between the two germline ends. Written as DNA, the CDR3 is TGTGCCAGCAGTCCATCCCAACAGACATATAGCAATCAGCCCCAGCATTTT. This translates into CASSPSQQTYSNQPQHF.

This clonotype was detected many times. J is TRBJ2-1 and V is TRBV4-3; 10 bases agree with TRBD2. V lost 4 bases, J lost 8 bases, and 5 bases stayed unmatched. The CDR3 runs to 14 residues. CDR1 and CDR2 (germline): LGHNA, YSLEER. The CDR3 nucleotides are TGCGCCAGCAGCCGAACCGGGACTAGCGATGAGCAGTTCTTC. It is translated as CASSRTGTSDEQFF.

This clonotype has a handful of counts. This chain joins TRBV12-3 or TRBV12-4 and TRBJ1-5; TRBD1 is a possible D gene (5 bases). The V end was cut by 5 bases, the J end by 2 bases, with 13 bases between. The CDR3 covers 15 residues. The chain's CDR3 is CASSVTGGGNQPQHF. The CDR3 coding sequence is TGTGCCAGCAGTGTGACCGGAGGGGGCAATCAGCCCCAGCATTTT.

In this sample, this clonotype turned up many times. The genes are TRBV7-9 and TRBJ2-1, with unresolved D. Germline V gene sequence: CDR1 SEHNR, CDR2 FQNEAQ (reference sequence). The CDR3 sequence is 16 residues long. Between the trimmed V and J ends, which lost 1 base and 3 bases, there was a span of 13 bases. The DNA for the CDR3 is TGTGCCAGCAGCTTAGGGTCTGCCTGGGGCTACAATGAGCAGTTCTTC. It codes for CASSLGSAWGYNEQFF.

The genes are TRBV27 and TRBJ1-1; the D gene is possibly TRBD1 (6 bases). The germline V gene has CDR1 MNHEY and CDR2 SMNVEV (reference sequence). V was shortened by 6 bases and J by 3 bases, with 17 bases between the two germline ends. The CDR3 length is 15 residues. The CDR3 protein is CASRTSGGVDTEAFF. Here the CDR3 DNA reads TGTGCCAGCAGGACCTCCGGGGGCGTGGACACTGAAGCTTTCTTT.

This clonotype has a handful of counts. The chain uses TRBV5-1 and TRBJ2-2, with TRBD2 identical over 13 bases. The length of the CDR3 is 16 residues. With V trimmed by 1 base and J by 7 bases, 4 bases remained unmatched. Germline CDR1 is SGHRS and CDR2 is YFSETQ. The CDR3 coding sequence is TGCGCCAGCAGCTTGAGGACTAGCGGGAGTATCGGGGAGCTGTTTTTT. Translation gives CASSLRTSGSIGELFF.

This clonotype was detected only a few times. V is TRBV24-1 and J is TRBJ2-7; 7 nucleotides agree with TRBD2. Germline CDR1 reads KGHDR; CDR2 reads SFDVKD. V dropped 9 bases and J dropped 0; count of bases not matched to a gene: 10. This CDR3 is built from 15 residues. The CDR3, as DNA: TGTGCCACCGAACGGGGAGGGAAGAGCTCCTACGAGCAGTACGTC. It encodes CATERGGKSSYEQYV.

This clonotype was counted ten times or more. DNA for the CDR3: TGTGCCAGCAGCTTGGGGCAGGGTGGTGAAAAACTGTTTTTT. Its protein product is CASSLGQGGEKLFF. The V call is TRBV7-9, the J call TRBJ1-4; tentatively, D is TRBD1 (5 bases). From germline, CDR1 is SEHNR and CDR2 FQNEAQ (reference sequence). The V end lost 3 bases, the J end lost 7 bases, and 12 bases lay between the germline ends. The CDR3 has 14 amino acids.

This clonotype has more than one count but fewer than ten. The rearrangement joins TRBV6-2 or TRBV6-3 to TRBJ2-1, with a weak D call TRBD2 (5 bases). Germline V gene lookup returns CDR1 MNHEY and CDR2 SVGEGT. The CDR3 sequence is 11 residues long. V was clipped by 7 bases and J by 8 bases, with 9 bases between them. The CDR3 here is CASKEEDEQFF. The CDR3, as DNA: TGTGCCAGCAAGGAGGAGGATGAGCAGTTCTTC.

This clonotype was seen a few times. The rearrangement joins TRBV9 to TRBJ2-1; 8 bases match TRBD2. The CDR3 totals 15 residues. With 2 bases clipped from V and 4 bases from J, the junction kept 5 bases outside the gene matches. The germline gives CDR1 SGDLS, CDR2 YYNGEE. CDR3: CASSVGSGMYNEQFF. Here the CDR3 DNA reads TGTGCCAGCAGCGTGGGTAGCGGGATGTACAATGAGCAGTTCTTC.

The CDR3 DNA reads as TGTGCCACGCTATCCGACAGGGGAAATACGCAGTATTTT. Amino acids: CATLSDRGNTQYF. This chain links TRBV6-1 with TRBJ2-3; the match to TRBD1 covers 8 bases. The ends lost 10 bases at V and 7 bases at J; junction bases unmatched: 10. The CDR3 extends over 13 amino acids. In germline, CDR1 is MNHNS, CDR2 SASEGT.

The chain joins TRBV6-1 to TRBJ2-7, with D tentatively TRBD1 or TRBD2 (5 bases each). Trimming removed 10 bases from V and 3 bases from J, with 13 bases in between. The CDR3 length is 12 residues. Germline CDR1 and CDR2: MNHNS and SASEGT. The CDR3 region has the DNA TGTGCCATTAGTCCAGGGAGCTACGAGCAGTACTTC. Encoded protein: CAISPGSYEQYF.